This record covers a single T cell receptor (beta chain). The antigen is undetermined. The data derive from a study of cytomegalovirus exposure and HLA in healthy donors. This CDR3 is built from 15 residues. From germline, CDR1 is SQVTM and CDR2 ANQGSEA. Between the trimmed V and J ends, which lost 5 bases and 0 bases, there was a span of 13 bases. The PCR made use of 60 Vbeta and 13 Jbeta primers. Some clones are missing from TCRdb's copy, which holds only in-frame ones; the method was immunoSEQ multiplex PCR. The repertoire holds roughly 97,000 clones, with roughly four fifths as singletons. Study conclusions and caveats: Within an earlier analysis, most TCR beta V segments proved productive either about 90% or about 30% of the time. A later analysis, which compared TCR beta chains of equal frequency, found the HLA-associated ones more clonally expanded. As was reported, the HLA-A and HLA-B alleles of most subjects were accurately predicted from TCR beta sequences.

This chain joins TRBV29-1 and TRBJ2-2, with D possibly TRBD1 on 6 matching bases. Sequencing was done on a sample of PBMCs. This TCR was recovered from a middle-aged man in good health and CMV-seropositive. As DNA, the CDR3 is TGCAGCGTTTCCGGACAGAGCGCGAACACCGGGGAGCTGTTTTTT. This encodes CSVSGQSANTGELFF.